The source of this TCR beta chain is a study of blood T cell repertoires in COVID-19. For the study at large: Samples representing acute and convalescent COVID-19 were sourced from the United States, Italy and Spain. From T cells, B-cell-depleted T cells, or PBMCs came the material, which was cDNA or gDNA.

Germline values: CDR1 LNHDA, CDR2 SQIVND (reference sequence). Trimming left V 10 bases short and J 0 bases short, with 12 bases between. The CDR3 runs 13 residues. This clone was recorded only once. Original data processing: Reference gene primer amplification in the assay estimated nucleated cell counts. Assay used: immunoSEQ multiplex PCR; TCRdb lists only in-frame clones, some missing. The V and J calls and clone size were taken over from that table, and D and trimming were inferred from the DNA. The table shows 100,000 to 150,000 clones, with about 85% occurring only once. The chain combines TRBV19 with TRBJ1-1; TRBD1 might be the D (6 bases). Sequenced input: peripheral blood. This receptor was taken from a man in his 60s with acute or convalescent COVID-19. CDR3 residues: CATQGQLNTEAFF. The CDR3 nucleotides read TGTGCCACCCAGGGGCAGTTGAACACTGAAGCTTTCTTT.